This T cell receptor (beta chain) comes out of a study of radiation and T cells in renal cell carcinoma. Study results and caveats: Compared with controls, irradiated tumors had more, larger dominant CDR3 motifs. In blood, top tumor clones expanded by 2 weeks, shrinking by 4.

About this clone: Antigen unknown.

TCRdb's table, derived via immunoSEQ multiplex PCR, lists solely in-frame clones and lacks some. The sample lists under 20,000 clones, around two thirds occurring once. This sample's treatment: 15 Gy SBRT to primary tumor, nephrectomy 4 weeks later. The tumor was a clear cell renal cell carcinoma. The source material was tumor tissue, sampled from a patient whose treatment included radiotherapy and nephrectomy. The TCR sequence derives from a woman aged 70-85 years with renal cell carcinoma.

CDR3 loop: CASSSRPGPSYEQYF. CDR3 sequence (DNA): TGTGCCAGCAGTTCCCGTCCGGGGCCATCCTACGAGCAGTACTTC. This sequence joins TRBV6-5 and TRBJ2-5; D might be TRBD1 or TRBD2, each matching 5 bases. The end of the DNA is better explained by TRBJ2-7, so the J call may be wrong. CDR3 length: 15 amino acids. CDR1 MNHEY and CDR2 SVGAGI come from the germline V gene.